This T cell receptor (beta chain) was retrieved from a study of PD-L1 blockade in urothelial cancer. Overall study: Male sex and bladder-origin urothelial cancer were recorded for twenty-five of 29 patients.

The protocol was immunoSEQ multiplex PCR, while the TCRdb copy is restricted to in-frame clones and leaves out a portion. The sample gives under 40,000 clones, 85% to 90% of which show up once; under 4% is in the top ten. This clone was found once. After removal of 2 bases from V and 3 bases from J, the junction contained 2 bases not matched to a gene. This CDR3 has 14 residues. Germline CDR1 is SGDLS and CDR2 is YYNGEE. Source: PBMCs, taken around atezolizumab (anti-PD-L1) treatment. The V call is TRBV9, the J call TRBJ2-5; TRBD1 aligns across 9 bases. This receptor was obtained from a middle-aged man with urothelial cancer. The CDR3 region has the DNA TGTGCCAGCAGCGTTTGGGACAGGGAAGAGACCCAGTACTTC. This translates into CASSVWDREETQYF. Full variable domain (outside the CDR3, taken from reference TRBV9 and TRBJ2-5): DSGVTQTPKHLITATGQRVTLRCSPRSGDLSVYWYQQSLDQGLQFLIQYYNGEERAKGNILERFSAQQFPDLHSELNLSSLELGDSALYFCASSVWDREETQYFGPGTRLLVL.